These 4 T cell receptor beta chains were sequenced from one sample in a study of blood T cells in healthy people across ages. Primed by a sample-barcoded 5' primer and a J-beta primer mix, a second PCR proceeded for about 6 to 11 cycles. TCRdb re-analysed the 5' RACE reads in MiXCR, keeping a single row per CDR3 protein. The table includes 1.5 million to 2 million distinct CDR3 sequences, roughly 50% detected once. Sequenced sample: blood. These receptors came from a middle-aged woman in good health.

In this sample, this clonotype turned up a few times. The chain links TRBV29-1 to TRBJ1-2; 7 bases agree with TRBD1. Looked up from germline, CDR1 is SQVTM and CDR2 is ANQGSEA. Trimming at V came to 7 bases and at J to 6 bases, leaving 17 bases not matched to a gene. The CDR3 consists of 15 residues. The CDR3 loop reads CSARLVDRLGDGYTF. The CDR3 DNA is TGCAGCGCCCGCCTGGTGGACAGGCTAGGGGATGGCTACACCTTC. Together with reference TRBV29-1 and TRBJ1-2, the CDR3 gives the full variable domain: SAVISQKPSRDICQRGTSLTIQCQVDSQVTMMFWYRQQPGQSLTLIATANQGSEATYESGFVIDKFPISRPNLTFSTLTVSNMSPEDSSIYLCSARLVDRLGDGYTFGSGTRLTVV.

This clonotype appeared a few times. V and J are TRBV28 and TRBJ2-1; 8 bases agree with TRBD2. The CDR3 runs 16 residues. CDR1 and CDR2 (germline): MDHEN, SYDVKM. V was clipped by 5 bases and J by 7 bases; unmatched bases: 13. The CDR3 coding sequence is TGTGCCAGCAGTCCTGGGGGAGGGACTAGAGGGAATGAGCAGTTCTTC. Its translation: CASSPGGGTRGNEQFF.

The chain carries TRBV12-3 or TRBV12-4 and TRBJ2-1; TRBD1 or TRBD2 may be the D gene (6 bases each). The length of the CDR3 is 12 residues. V lost 7 bases to trimming and J lost 10 bases, with 14 bases between them. CDR3 coding DNA: TGTGCCAGCACTCCGGGGGCCGGGGAGCAGTTCTTC. This codes for CASTPGAGEQFF.

V usage is TRBV4-3 and J usage is TRBJ2-5, with 7 bases that match TRBD2. The V segment lost 0 bases and the J segment 0 bases; nucleotides outside the gene matches: 4. Germline assignment: CDR1 LGHNA and CDR2 YSLEER. The CDR3 covers 16 residues. The CDR3 sequence is CASSQEPAGYQETQYF. In DNA, the CDR3 is TGCGCCAGCAGCCAAGAGCCAGCGGGGTACCAAGAGACCCAGTACTTC.